These 4 T cell receptor beta chains were sequenced from one sample in a study of blood T cells in healthy people across ages. A second PCR of 7 to 11 cycles used a sample-barcoded 5' primer and a J-beta primer mix. TCRdb independently ran MiXCR on the 5' RACE reads; one entry per CDR3 protein. The top ten clones hold about 3.6% of a sample with 550,000 to 750,000 distinct CDR3 sequences, over 20% of them seen once. Sample: blood. The receptors derive from a man in his 70s in good health.

This clonotype was seen a few times. This chain connects TRBV7-2 to TRBJ1-1, with unresolved D. The CDR3 extends over 14 amino acids. In germline, CDR1 is SGHTA, CDR2 FQGNSA. Trimming left V 6 bases short and J 0 bases short, with 11 bases between. Written as DNA, the CDR3 is TGTGCCAGCAGTGGCTGGTCTATGAACACTGAAGCTTTCTTT. The encoded protein is CASSGWSMNTEAFF. Full variable domain (missing parts from reference TRBV7-2 and TRBJ1-1): GAGVSQSPSNKVTEKGKDVELRCDPISGHTALYWYRQSLGQGLEFLIYFQGNSAPDKSGLPSDRFSAERTGGSVSTLTIQRTQQEDSAVYLCASSGWSMNTEAFFGQGTRLTVV.

The chain uses TRBV27 and TRBJ2-5, with 8 positions matching TRBD2. The J call may be incorrect, as the DNA end agrees better with TRBJ2-1. The CDR3 sequence is 16 residues long. Germline V gene sequence: CDR1 MNHEY, CDR2 SMNVEV (reference sequence). CDR3 nucleotides: TGTGCCAGCAGTTTACTCAGCGGGAGCCATTCCAATGAGCAGTTCTTC. It codes for CASSLLSGSHSNEQFF.

V gene TRBV5-1 combines with J gene TRBJ2-7, with 9 bases matching TRBD2. The V gene's germline CDR1 is SGHRS and CDR2 YFSETQ. The CDR3 runs 18 residues. V lost 1 base, J lost 2 bases, and 13 bases stayed unmatched. As DNA, the CDR3 is TGCGCCAGCAGCTTGTCAATGGTTAGCGGGAGCTTGACCTACGAGCAGTACTTC. Translating it yields CASSLSMVSGSLTYEQYF.

This clonotype was observed a few times. This sequence joins TRBV7-2 and TRBJ1-6; perhaps TRBD1 as D (5 bases). V was pared by 5 bases and J by 7 bases, with 12 bases between. Per germline, CDR1 SGHTA and CDR2 FQGNSA. The CDR3 is 14 residues long. The CDR3 DNA is TGTGCCAGCAGCCTGGGGACTGTAAATTCACCCCTCCACTTT. The encoded protein is CASSLGTVNSPLHF.